This TCR beta chain was profiled in a study of cytomegalovirus exposure and HLA in healthy donors (dated by TCRdb to about 2017). In terms of the full investigation: An earlier analysis of roughly 610 of the donors reported around 280 Gb of sequence data and 95 million to 120 million unique TCR beta sequences obtained from roughly 170 million T cells. Donor age, sex, ethnicity and CMV serostatus were collected together with the repertoire data. All discovery cohort repertoires had been generated using a single sequencing platform. An earlier analysis of 587 of the donors applied high-throughput TCR beta sequencing to assess whether each TCR beta V gene segment acted as functional or pseudogenic. Among roughly 400 genotyped donors of the cohort, an average of around 220,000 unique TCR beta nucleotide sequences was sequenced per donor, of which approximately 18% were non-productive. The study aimed to test whether cataloging public T cell receptors could reveal signatures of past pathogen exposure. The genetic ancestry cluster associated with self-reported Caucasian donors included 70% to 85% of the roughly 360 genotyped donors. HLA typing included class I and class II loci at four-digit resolution. To predict cytomegalovirus infection status, the study brought together high-throughput TCR immunosequencing, statistical association of individual TCRs with disease status, and machine learning. In the later analysis, no new phenotypic data were used to find candidate immune exposures; instead, reliance was placed on TCR beta sequences and their occurrence across donors. A later analysis re-examined previously published TCR beta repertoires from about 700 donors and added high-resolution HLA genotyping to investigate patterns of TCR occurrence. Using immunosequencing, the study profiled T cell repertoires from fewer than 700 subjects and related those repertoires to cytomegalovirus serostatus. Typing coverage varied by locus: roughly 629-640 donors for A, B, C, DRB1 and DQB1; approximately 500 for DQA1; 606 for DPA1; 450 to 480 for DPB1. In addition to the first cohort of roughly 670 subjects, a separate validation cohort of about 120 different subjects was used. Roughly 300 gigabases of sequencing data and around 80 million unique TCR sequences made up an early release that covered some 640 HLA-typed donors. Roughly five DR-DQ haplotypes were handled as single units for association and clustering, since linkage in the cohort was strong. A later genetic analysis used genome-wide SNP genotypes for about 60% of the roughly 670 donors, treating that subset as a discovery cohort.

Including cysteine and phenylalanine, the CDR3 has 14 amino acids. Only the CDR3 part of the read is kept: 42 bases, read in frame from the first base. The germline V gene specifies LGHNT as CDR1 and FRNRAP as CDR2. Relative to germline, V is 6 bases shorter and J is 11 bases shorter, with 22 bases between their ends. The method was the immunoSEQ multiplex PCR assay. For the multiplex PCR, a mixture combining 60 forward primers for TCR Vbeta segments and 13 reverse primers for TCR Jbeta segments was used. The CDR3 region of rearranged TCR beta genes was amplified from genomic DNA with a multiplex PCR assay. On the Illumina HiSeq System, the amplified TCR beta libraries were sequenced as 87-base-pair reads. Regarding the original processing steps: A later analysis tallied about 77 million unique TCR beta chains across the 666 repertoires, and approximately 12 million of those chains were shared by two or more donors. To remove PCR and sequencing errors, raw reads were error-corrected and collapsed into unique sequences using a nearest-neighbor algorithm that merged closely related sequences. To assign V, D and J gene segments, CDR3 sequences were aligned to IMGT reference sequences. Each retained sequence needed at least a six-nucleotide match to both a V gene segment and a J gene segment. Rearrangements were classified as productive when the CDR3 lacked stop codons and remained in frame with V and J, and all other rearrangements were classified as non-productive. Following IMGT convention, CDR3 was defined as the stretch from the second conserved V-encoded cysteine up to the conserved J-encoded phenylalanine. The earlier analysis of 500 to 600 of the donors excluded sequences that lacked an unambiguous match to a single V gene segment. An earlier analysis of some 610 of the donors called V segments functional above 56.7% productive rearrangements and segregating when the between-donor standard deviation exceeded 5%. A statistical classification framework was built to diagnose cytomegalovirus status from the catalog of TCR beta chain sequences. A later analysis assigned V and J genes by comparing TCR nucleotide sequences with IMGT/GENE-DB human TR gene sequences. The TCRdist pipeline was used in a later analysis to assign CDR3 sequences and most-parsimonious VDJ recombination scenarios. In a later analysis, each TCR beta chain was defined by its CDR3 amino acid sequence together with its V-gene family, and reads without a unique V-gene family were excluded. A later analysis removed roughly 590 highly shared, low-generation-probability nucleotide sequences to deal with suspected cross-contamination and a sequencing artifact. In a later analysis, a clonal expansion index for each public chain was calculated from normalized within-repertoire ranks of inferred template counts. Generation probabilities in a later analysis came from a VDJ recombination model fitted to out-of-frame rearrangements, and those results were checked against IGoR. In a later analysis, hypergeometric tests were used to score TCR-TCR, TCR-HLA and TCR-CMV co-occurrence, with a repertoire-size bias correction applied to TCR pairs. In a later analysis, false discovery rates were estimated by permuting HLA or CMV assignments 20 times. In a later analysis, co-occurring TCRs were grouped with DBSCAN, and TCRdist sequence similarity was added when clustering was performed within HLA-allele-positive subsets. Repertoires with fewer than 30,000 or more than 120,000 public chains, plus five repertoires with anomalous nucleotide sharing, were excluded from co-occurrence clustering. TCRdb obtained this table from immuneACCESS and retained in-frame rearrangements with V and J assigned. These tables miss some clones; where compared with another copy, unresolved V genes account for less than half of the shortfall, and the remainder is unexplained. That table gives V, J and clone size, and the DNA gave D and trimming. The table for this sample lists approximately 150,000 clones; 70% to 85% of them were counted only once. Of the sample, 1.6% is held by the ten largest clones.

The cohort comprised fewer than 700 healthy bone marrow donors. Cohort members were all nominally healthy when sampled, although unrecorded immune exposures were likely present. The donor tested CMV seronegative, placing the donor among the 350 to 400 seronegative members of the cohort. A peripheral blood sample was collected from each donor, and TCR beta sequencing was performed on peripheral blood mononuclear cells. The Qiagen DNeasy Blood Extraction Kit was used to extract genomic DNA from the blood cell samples. Concerning this clone: The clone's antigen remains unknown. The record has no base qualities; no much larger clone is one base away.

What the work shows at the level of the full study, not this receptor alone: The earlier analysis of some 540 of the donors excluded some 15 rarely observed V segments, including chromosome 9 orphons, because counts were too low. A later analysis found that most CMV-associated TCR beta chains appeared HLA-restricted, with HLA associations seemingly driven largely by CMV exposure. The classifier was reported to diagnose cytomegalovirus status with high specificity and sensitivity in both the original cohort and the validation cohort. Some IMGT-functional V segments, including TRBV6-2 and TRBV6-3, could not be told apart with the 87-base-pair reads, so those segments were excluded. Most TCR sequences were observed very rarely across donors, whereas some public TCRs were present in many individuals. In a later analysis, the rate of TCR association differed among HLA loci, with DRB1 alleles having the most associated TCRs and HLA-C alleles having the fewest. The presence/absence analyses assumed that sequencing depth was roughly uniform across donors, and that assumption may not be true. A cluster of highly shared sequence variants was judged likely to be a technical artifact of the sequencing pipeline. At a false discovery rate of 0.05, a later analysis linked some 18,000 TCR beta sequences to specific HLA alleles. According to the authors, the approach could potentially be generalized to other disease states and immunological phenotypes. Several of the top co-occurrence clusters appeared to be linked to parvovirus B19, influenza, CMV and Epstein-Barr virus, according to a later analysis. In a later analysis, HLA-associated TCR beta chains showed more clonal expansion and lower generation probabilities than non-associated chains that were equally common. The only immune exposure information available for the cohort was CMV serostatus. Because HLA typing was unavailable for some donors at each locus, only the typed subset was used in association tests. A total of some 180 TCR beta chains were listed by the study as associated with cytomegalovirus. In an earlier analysis of some 500 of the donors, most TCR beta V segments appeared in productive rearrangements about 87% or about 30% of the time, broadly matching IMGT annotations. An association between a missense DCLRE1C variant and V-gene and J-gene trimming of TCR beta chains was found in a later genetic analysis and replicated in an independent cohort. Compared with the roughly 600-donor mean, donors in an Asian-associated ancestry cluster had fewer N-insertions in productive TCRs, according to a later genetic analysis. Correlated functional status among segregating V segments might reflect linkage disequilibrium, but an unknown experimental factor could not be ruled out. A further reported finding was that TCR beta sequences accurately predicted the HLA-A and HLA-B alleles for most subjects in the first cohort. When HLA alleles, especially DR and DQ, strongly co-occurred, attributing TCR associations to individual alleles was difficult. A few of the identified cytomegalovirus-associated TCR beta chains were confirmed in vitro to be specific for cytomegalovirus antigens. Only TCR beta chains were sequenced in this cohort, and the absence of alpha or paired-chain data limited detectable features.

The sequencing sample was made of PBMCs. Recombination joined TRBV12-5 with TRBJ1-1; TRBD1 is a possible D gene, resting on 5 matching bases. The sequence was collected from a woman in her thirties in good health and CMV-seronegative. The CDR3: CASGPSGTRDSAFF. The nucleotide sequence is given as TGTGCTAGTGGACCATCCGGGACTCGGGACTCGGCTTTCTTT. Reference TRBV12-5 and TRBJ1-1 genes cover what lies past the CDR3, so the full variable domain is DARVTQTPRHKVTEMGQEVTMRCQPILGHNTVFWYRQTMMQGLELLAYFRNRAPLDDSGMPKDRFSAEMPDATLATLKIQPSEPRDSAVYFCASGPSGTRDSAFFGQGTRLTVV.